This section outlines one T cell receptor (beta chain) sequence together with its context. What it binds is not known. Germline CDR1 LNHDA, CDR2 SQIVND (reference sequence). The V end lost 5 bases, the J end lost 2 bases, and 19 bases lay between the germline ends. The CDR3 is 18 amino acids. The sample comes from a study of regulatory T cells in long-lasting Graves disease. Construction of the TCR beta libraries employed iRepertoire HTBI primers in conjunction with Arm-PCR of CDR3 regions. Per the original data handling: Among the samples, some 68 TRBV and 14 TRBJ segments were identified. TCRdb re-derived calls from the multiplex PCR reads in MiXCR, one entry per CDR3 protein. The V and J calls, along with clone size, are taken from TCRdb and not from the paper's own processing. The data show about 310,000 distinct CDR3 sequences, with about 20% seen just once and about 40% held by the top ten. Findings of the study overall: Shared public clonotypes totalled 2,741 in persistent patients, compared with some 920 in new patients. Persistent disease was characterized by preferential usage of TRBV28, TRBJ1-2 and TRBJ2-5.

Time point in this sample: newly diagnosed GD, antithyroid drugs for less than 3 months. PBMCs provided the RNA from which the TCR library was made. American Thyroid Association guidelines served as the basis for diagnosing Graves' disease. The chain carries TRBV19 and TRBJ2-6; a possible D gene is TRBD1 (7 bases). The clonotype comes from a female donor with Graves disease. The sequencing here drew on peripheral blood mononuclear cells (PBMCs), taken at new diagnosis, from a patient treated with antithyroid drugs. Here the CDR3 reads CASSPRDRQWAGANVLTF. In nucleotides, the CDR3 is TGTGCCAGTAGTCCGCGGGACAGACAATGGGCTGGGGCCAACGTCCTGACTTTC.